This T cell receptor (beta chain) comes out of a study of T cells in Graves' hyperthyroidism and ophthalmopathy. Amplified regions were TCR beta CDR3 sequences from RNA transcripts. Primed by the HTBI set, a first-round RT-PCR was run on the TCR CDR3. Each CDR3 protein gets one entry after TCRdb re-called the multiplex PCR reads with MiXCR. This sample has fewer than 700,000 distinct CDR3 sequences, with 17% found just once. Uncontrolled infections, other autoimmune diseases, pregnancy or lactation led to exclusion of patients. This clonotype was found many times. The sample taken for sequencing was blood. This receptor was taken from a young woman with Graves' ophthalmopathy.

CDR3 loop: CASSYPPGPYEQYF. CDR3 nucleotides: TGTGCCAGCAGTTACCCCCCTGGCCCCTACGAGCAGTACTTC. This chain connects TRBV28 to TRBJ2-7; D ambiguous. With 4 bases removed from V and 2 bases from J, the gap between germline ends came to 12 bases. This CDR3 contains 14 residues. Germline V CDR1 and CDR2: MDHEN, SYDVKM.